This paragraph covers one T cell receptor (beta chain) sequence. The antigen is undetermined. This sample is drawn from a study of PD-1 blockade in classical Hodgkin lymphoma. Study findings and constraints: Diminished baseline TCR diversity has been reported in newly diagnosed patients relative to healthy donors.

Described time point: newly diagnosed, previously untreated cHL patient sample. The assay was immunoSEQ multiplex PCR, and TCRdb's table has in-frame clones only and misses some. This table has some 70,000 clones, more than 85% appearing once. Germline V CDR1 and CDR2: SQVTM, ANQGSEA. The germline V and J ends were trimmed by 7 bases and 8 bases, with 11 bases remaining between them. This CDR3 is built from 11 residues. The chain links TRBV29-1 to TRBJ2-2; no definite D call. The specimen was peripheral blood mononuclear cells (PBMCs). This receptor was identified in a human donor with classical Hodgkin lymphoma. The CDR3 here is CSAGKSGELFF. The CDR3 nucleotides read TGCAGCGCAGGAAAAAGTGGGGAGCTGTTTTTT.